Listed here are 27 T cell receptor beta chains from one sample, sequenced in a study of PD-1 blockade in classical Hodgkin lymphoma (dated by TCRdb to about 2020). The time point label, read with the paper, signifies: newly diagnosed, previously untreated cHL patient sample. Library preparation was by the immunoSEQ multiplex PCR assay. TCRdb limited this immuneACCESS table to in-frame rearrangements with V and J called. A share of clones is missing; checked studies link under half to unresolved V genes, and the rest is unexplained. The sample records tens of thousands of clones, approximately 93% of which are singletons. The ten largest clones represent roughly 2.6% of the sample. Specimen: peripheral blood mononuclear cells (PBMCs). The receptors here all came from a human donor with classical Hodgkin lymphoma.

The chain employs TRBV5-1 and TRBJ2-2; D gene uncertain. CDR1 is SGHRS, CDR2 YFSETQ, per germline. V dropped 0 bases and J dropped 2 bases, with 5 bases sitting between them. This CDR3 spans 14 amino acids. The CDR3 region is CASSLGGNTGELFF. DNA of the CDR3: TGCGCCAGCAGCTTGGGAGGCAACACCGGGGAGCTGTTTTTT.

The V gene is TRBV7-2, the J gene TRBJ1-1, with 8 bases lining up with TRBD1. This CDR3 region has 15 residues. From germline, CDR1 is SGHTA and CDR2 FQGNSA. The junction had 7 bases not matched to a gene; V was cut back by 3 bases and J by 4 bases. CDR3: CASSFRTGRATEAFF. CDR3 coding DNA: TGTGCCAGCAGCTTTCGGACAGGGAGGGCCACTGAAGCTTTCTTT.

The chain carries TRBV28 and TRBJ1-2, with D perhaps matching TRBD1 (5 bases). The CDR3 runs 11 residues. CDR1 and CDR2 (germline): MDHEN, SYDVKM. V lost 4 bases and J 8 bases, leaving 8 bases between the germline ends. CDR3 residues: CASSSRVGYTF. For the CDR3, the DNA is TGTGCCAGCAGTTCCAGGGTAGGCTACACCTTC.

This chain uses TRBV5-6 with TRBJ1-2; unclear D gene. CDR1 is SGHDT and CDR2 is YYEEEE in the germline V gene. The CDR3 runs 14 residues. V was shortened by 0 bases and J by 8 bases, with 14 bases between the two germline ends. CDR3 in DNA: TGTGCCAGCAGCTTGGGTGACCCTACCGCCGGCTACACCTTC. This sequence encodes CASSLGDPTAGYTF.

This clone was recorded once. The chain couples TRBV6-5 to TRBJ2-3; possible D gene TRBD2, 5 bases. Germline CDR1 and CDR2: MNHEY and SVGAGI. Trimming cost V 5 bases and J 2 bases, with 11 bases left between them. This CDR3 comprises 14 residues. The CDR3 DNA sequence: TGTGCCAGCAGTCTCGGACTCGTCACAGATACGCAGTATTTT. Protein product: CASSLGLVTDTQYF.

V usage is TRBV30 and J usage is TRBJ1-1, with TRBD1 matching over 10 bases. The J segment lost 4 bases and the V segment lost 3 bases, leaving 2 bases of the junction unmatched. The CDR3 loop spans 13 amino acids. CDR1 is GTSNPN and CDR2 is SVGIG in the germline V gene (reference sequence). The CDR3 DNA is TGTGCCTGGAGCCGGGACAGGGGCACTGAAGCTTTCTTT. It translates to CAWSRDRGTEAFF.

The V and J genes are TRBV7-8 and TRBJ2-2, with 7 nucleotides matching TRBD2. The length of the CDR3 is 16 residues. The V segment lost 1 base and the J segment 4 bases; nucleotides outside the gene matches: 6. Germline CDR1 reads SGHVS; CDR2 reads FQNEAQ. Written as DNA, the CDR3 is TGTGCCAGCAGCTTAGGTTCGCGGGAGTTCACCGGGGAGCTGTTTTTT. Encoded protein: CASSLGSREFTGELFF.

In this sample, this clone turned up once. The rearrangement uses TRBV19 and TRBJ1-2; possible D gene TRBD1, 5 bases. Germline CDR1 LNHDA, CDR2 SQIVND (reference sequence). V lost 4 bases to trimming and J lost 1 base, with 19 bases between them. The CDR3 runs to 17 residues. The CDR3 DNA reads TGTGCCAGTAGTACAAGTCCCGGGGCTCCCGTTAACTATGGCTACACCTTC. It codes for CASSTSPGAPVNYGYTF.

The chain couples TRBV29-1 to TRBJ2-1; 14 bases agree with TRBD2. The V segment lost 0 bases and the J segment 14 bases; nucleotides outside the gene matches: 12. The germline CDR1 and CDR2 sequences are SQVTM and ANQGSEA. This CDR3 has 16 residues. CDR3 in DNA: TGCAGCGTTGAAGAATTCGGGACTAGCGGGGGTTCCCCGGAGTTCTTC. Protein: CSVEEFGTSGGSPEFF.

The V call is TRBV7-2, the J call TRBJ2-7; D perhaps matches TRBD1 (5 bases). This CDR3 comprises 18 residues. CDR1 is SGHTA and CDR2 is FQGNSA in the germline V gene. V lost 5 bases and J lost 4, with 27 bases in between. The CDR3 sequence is CASSVVQEIYVPRYEQYF. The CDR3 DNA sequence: TGTGCCAGCAGCGTGGTACAGGAGATCTACGTTCCCCGTTACGAGCAGTACTTC.

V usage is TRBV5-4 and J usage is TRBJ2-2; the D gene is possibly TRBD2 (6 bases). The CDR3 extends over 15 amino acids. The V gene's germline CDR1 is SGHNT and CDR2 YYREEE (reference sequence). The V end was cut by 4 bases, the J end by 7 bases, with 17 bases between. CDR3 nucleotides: TGTGCCAGCAGCCCGGCGGGGCTAGTGGTCGGGGAGCTGTTTTTT. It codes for CASSPAGLVVGELFF.

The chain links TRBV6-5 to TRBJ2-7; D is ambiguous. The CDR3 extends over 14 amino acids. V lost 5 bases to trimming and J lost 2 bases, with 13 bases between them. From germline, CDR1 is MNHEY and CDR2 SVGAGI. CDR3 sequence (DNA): TGTGCCAGCAGTCCCCACCGGCCGCCCTACGAGCAGTACTTC. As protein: CASSPHRPPYEQYF.

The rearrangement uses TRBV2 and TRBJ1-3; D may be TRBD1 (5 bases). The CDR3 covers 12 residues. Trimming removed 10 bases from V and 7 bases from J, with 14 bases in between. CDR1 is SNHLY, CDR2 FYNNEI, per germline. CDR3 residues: CATKGVRNTIYF. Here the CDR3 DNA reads TGTGCCACCAAAGGGGTCCGGAACACCATATATTTT.

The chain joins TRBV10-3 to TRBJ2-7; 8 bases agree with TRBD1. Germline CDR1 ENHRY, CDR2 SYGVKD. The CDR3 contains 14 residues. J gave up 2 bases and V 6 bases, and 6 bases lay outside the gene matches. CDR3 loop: CAIRNGGQAYEQYF. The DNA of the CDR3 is TGTGCCATCAGAAACGGGGGACAGGCCTACGAGCAGTACTTC.

CDR3 sequence (DNA): TGCGCCAGCAGCTTGGAAGCCAGGGTAAACACTGAAGCTTTCTTT. Amino acid sequence: CASSLEARVNTEAFF. This chain links TRBV5-1 with TRBJ1-1, with a weak D call TRBD1 (5 bases). From germline, CDR1 is SGHRS and CDR2 YFSETQ. V was pared by 0 bases and J by 2 bases, with 11 bases between. There are 15 residues in the CDR3.

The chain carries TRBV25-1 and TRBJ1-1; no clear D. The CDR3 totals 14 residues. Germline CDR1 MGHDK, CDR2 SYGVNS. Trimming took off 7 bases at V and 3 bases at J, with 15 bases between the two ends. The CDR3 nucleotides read TGTGCCAGCAATAAGCGGCAGAGGGACACTGAAGCTTTCTTT. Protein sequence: CASNKRQRDTEAFF.

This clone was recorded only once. Written as DNA, the CDR3 is TGTGCCAGTTCGTGGGGTGTAAGTAATGAAAAACTGTTTTTT. Protein: CASSWGVSNEKLFF. The V and J genes are TRBV6-1 and TRBJ1-4; D gene ambiguous. V was clipped by 9 bases and J by 4 bases, with 15 bases between them. This CDR3 is built from 14 residues. Germline CDR1 reads MNHNS; CDR2 reads SASEGT.

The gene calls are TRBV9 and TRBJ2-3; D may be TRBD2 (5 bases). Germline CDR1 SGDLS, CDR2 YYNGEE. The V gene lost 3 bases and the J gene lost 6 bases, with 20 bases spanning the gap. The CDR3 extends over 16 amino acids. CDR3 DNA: TGTGCCAGCAGCGGCGACCGGGATCCTTACGCGGATACGCAGTATTTT. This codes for CASSGDRDPYADTQYF.

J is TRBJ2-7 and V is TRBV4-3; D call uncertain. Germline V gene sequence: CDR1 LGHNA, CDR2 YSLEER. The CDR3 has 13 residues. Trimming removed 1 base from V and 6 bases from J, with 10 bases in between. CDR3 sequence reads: CASSQVFDGEQYF. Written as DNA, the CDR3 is TGCGCCAGCAGCCAAGTCTTTGACGGCGAGCAGTACTTC.

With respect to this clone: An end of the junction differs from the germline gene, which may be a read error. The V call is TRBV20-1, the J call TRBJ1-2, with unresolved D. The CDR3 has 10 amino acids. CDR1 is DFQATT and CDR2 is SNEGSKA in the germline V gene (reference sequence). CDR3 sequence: CSAGAGRPHF. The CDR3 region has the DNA TGCAGTGCAGGAGCGGGCAGGCCCCACTTC.

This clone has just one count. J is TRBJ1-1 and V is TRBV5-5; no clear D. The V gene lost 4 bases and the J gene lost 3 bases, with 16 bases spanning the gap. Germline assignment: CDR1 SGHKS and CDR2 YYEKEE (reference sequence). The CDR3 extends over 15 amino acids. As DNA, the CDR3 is TGTGCCAGCAGCCCCCAGGCGGGTCGGGACACTGAAGCTTTCTTT. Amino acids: CASSPQAGRDTEAFF.

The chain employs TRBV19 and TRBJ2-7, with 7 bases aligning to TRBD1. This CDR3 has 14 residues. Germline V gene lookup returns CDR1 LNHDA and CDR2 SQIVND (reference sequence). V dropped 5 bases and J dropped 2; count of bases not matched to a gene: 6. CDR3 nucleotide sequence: TGTGCCAGTAGTGAACAGGGGTCCACCTACGAGCAGTACTTC. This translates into CASSEQGSTYEQYF. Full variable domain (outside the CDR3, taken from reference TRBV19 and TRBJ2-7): DGGITQSPKYLFRKEGQNVTLSCEQNLNHDAMYWYRQDPGQGLRLIYYSQIVNDFQKGDIAEGYSVSREKKESFPLTVTSAQKNPTAFYLCASSEQGSTYEQYFGPGTRLTVT.

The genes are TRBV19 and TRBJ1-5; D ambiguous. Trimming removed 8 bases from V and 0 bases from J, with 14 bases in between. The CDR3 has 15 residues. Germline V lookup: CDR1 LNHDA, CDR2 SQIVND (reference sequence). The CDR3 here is CASSPMEGSNQPQHF. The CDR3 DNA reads TGTGCCAGTTCTCCCATGGAGGGTAGCAATCAGCCCCAGCATTTT.

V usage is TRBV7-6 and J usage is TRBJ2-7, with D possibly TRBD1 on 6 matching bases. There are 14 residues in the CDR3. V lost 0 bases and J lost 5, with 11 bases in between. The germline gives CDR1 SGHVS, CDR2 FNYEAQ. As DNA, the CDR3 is TGTGCCAGCAGCTTAGCGGCAGGGGCCCACGAGCAGTACTTC. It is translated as CASSLAAGAHEQYF. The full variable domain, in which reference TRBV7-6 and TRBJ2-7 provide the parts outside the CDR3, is GAGVSQSPRYKVTKRGQDVALRCDPISGHVSLYWYRQALGQGPEFLTYFNYEAQQDKSGLPNDRFSAERPEGSISTLTIQRTEQRDSAMYRCASSLAAGAHEQYFGPGTRLTVT.

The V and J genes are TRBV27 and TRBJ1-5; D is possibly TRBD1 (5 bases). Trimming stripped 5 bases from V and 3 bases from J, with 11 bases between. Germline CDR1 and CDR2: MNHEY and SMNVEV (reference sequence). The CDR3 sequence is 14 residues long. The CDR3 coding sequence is TGTGCCAGCAGTCCCAGGGCCCTCAATCAGCCCCAGCATTTT. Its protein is CASSPRALNQPQHF.

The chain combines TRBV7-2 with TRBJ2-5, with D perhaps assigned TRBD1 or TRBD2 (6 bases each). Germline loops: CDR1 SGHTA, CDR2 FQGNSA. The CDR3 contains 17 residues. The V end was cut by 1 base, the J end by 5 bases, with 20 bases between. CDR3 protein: CASSLGGDTQGEETQYF. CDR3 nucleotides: TGTGCCAGCAGCTTAGGGGGGGACACCCAAGGAGAGGAGACCCAGTACTTC.

CDR3 coding DNA: TGTGCCAGCAGCTTAGGGAAGACCCAGTACTTC. Residues: CASSLGKTQYF. This chain links TRBV7-9 with TRBJ2-5; D gene uncertain. Trimming removed 1 base from V and 6 bases from J, with 3 bases in between. Looked up from germline, CDR1 is SEHNR and CDR2 is FQNEAQ (reference sequence). The CDR3 length is 11 residues. The whole variable domain, remainder taken from reference TRBV7-9 and TRBJ2-5, is DTGVSQNPRHKITKRGQNVTFRCDPISEHNRLYWYRQTLGQGPEFLTYFQNEAQLEKSRLLSDRFSAERPKGSFSTLEIQRTEQGDSAMYLCASSLGKTQYFGPGTRLLVL.